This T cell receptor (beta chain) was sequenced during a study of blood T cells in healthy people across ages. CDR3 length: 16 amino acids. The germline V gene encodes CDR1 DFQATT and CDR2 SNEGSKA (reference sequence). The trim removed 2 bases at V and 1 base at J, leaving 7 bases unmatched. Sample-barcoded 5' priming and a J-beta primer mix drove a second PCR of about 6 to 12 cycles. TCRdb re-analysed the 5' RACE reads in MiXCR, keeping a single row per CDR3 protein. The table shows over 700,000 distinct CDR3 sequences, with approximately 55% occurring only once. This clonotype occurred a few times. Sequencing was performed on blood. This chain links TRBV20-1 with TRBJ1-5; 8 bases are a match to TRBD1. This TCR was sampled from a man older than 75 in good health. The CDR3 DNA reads TGCAGTGCTAGACCATCGGGACAGGCGAGCAATCAGCCCCAGCATTTT. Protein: CSARPSGQASNQPQHF.